The TCR beta chain under discussion was sequenced for a study of graft-versus-host responses after intestinal transplantation. V shed 2 bases and J 7 bases; nucleotides not matched to a gene: 16. From germline, CDR1 is SGDLS and CDR2 YYNGEE. This CDR3 region has 18 residues. Sequenced by immunoSEQ multiplex PCR; TCRdb stores in-frame clones only, minus some. The sample gives more than 70,000 clones, around 83% of which show up once; about 0.8% is in the top ten. About this clone: As yet, its antigen is unknown.

Study-wide results and limits: Recipient-marrow GvH clones were detected, some having first appeared in ileum or blood.

This sequence originates from a human donor who received an intestinal transplant. This sample comprised unstimulated CD4+ T cells sorted from spleen or lymph node cells, obtained before intestinal transplant. J is TRBJ2-2 and V is TRBV9; TRBD2 agrees at 8 bases. CDR3 loop: CASSVAPFGRGEVGELFF. CDR3 DNA sequence: TGTGCCAGCAGCGTCGCCCCCTTTGGGCGGGGGGAAGTCGGGGAGCTGTTTTTT.